Here is one T cell receptor beta chain with its context. What antigen it recognizes has not been identified. Nothing much larger sits one base from this clone, and base qualities are not available. The sample comes from a study of OX40 agonist ivuxolimab in advanced cancers. Regarding the study in general: Ivuxolimab was a fully human IgG2 agonistic monoclonal antibody targeting the costimulatory receptor OX40 (CD134). Intravenous ivuxolimab was administered to patients every 2 weeks at six dose levels: 0.01, 0.1, 0.3, 1.5, 3 and 10 mg/kg. Among the roughly 50 dose-escalation patients, around 19 had hepatocellular carcinoma, roughly 15 melanoma, 9 renal cell carcinoma and 9 head and neck cancer. The dose-escalation cohort was 82.7% male with a mean age of around 64 years, ranging from about 23 to 85. Patients were allowed to have had prior anti-PD-1, anti-PD-L1 or anti-CTLA-4 therapy, and 40% of the dose-escalation patients had been treated with checkpoint inhibitors. Partial responses occurred in three dose-escalation patients, of whom one had hepatocellular carcinoma and two had cutaneous melanoma. The purpose of peripheral TCRbeta sequencing was to test whether ivuxolimab changed TCR sequence diversity and led to clonal T-cell expansion. The paper reports the monotherapy dose-escalation portion (N ≈ 52 patients) of the phase I ivuxolimab trial.

The trial excluded patients who had a history of autoimmune disease or who were on systemic immunosuppression. Peripheral blood for TCR sequencing was collected from all dose cohorts at baseline, on cycle 4 day 1, and on cycle 7 day 1. The samples were drawn from a first-in-human, open-label, multicenter phase I dose-escalation trial of ivuxolimab. Adults with locally advanced or metastatic melanoma, renal cell carcinoma, hepatocellular carcinoma or head and neck squamous cell carcinoma were enrolled in the trial. CD4+ and CD8+ T cells were sorted separately from peripheral blood before TCR sequencing. V sheds 0 bases and J sheds 7 bases, leaving 15 bases between their ends. The germline V gene (reference sequence) provides CDR1 LNHNV and CDR2 YYDKDF. The CDR3 spans 15 residues, from the cysteine through the phenylalanine. The DNA shown is the 45-base CDR3, in frame from base 1. For sequencing of the TCRbeta CDR3 region, genomic DNA was extracted from the sorted cells. The immunoSEQ Assay was used for sequencing of TCRbeta CDR3 regions. TCRdb mirrors the immuneACCESS table, restricted to in-frame sequences. Some clones are absent from its copies; in checked studies, under half trace to an unresolved V gene, and the reason for the others is unknown. The sample table holds tens of thousands of clones, of which 85% to 90% were seen once. The ten largest clonotypes hold 0.4% to 0.65% of the sample.

The research as a whole found: Clonal expansion of both CD4+ and CD8+ blood T cells was observed from baseline to week 6 at doses 0.1 to 3.0 mg/kg. In partial responders in the 0.1-3.0 mg/kg groups, normalized peripheral clonal expansion was found to be among the lowest, especially among CD8+ T cells. After ivuxolimab, more expanded clones were found on average in CD8+ T cells than in CD4+ T cells. Low levels of normalized T-cell clonal expansion were also seen in some nonresponding patients. Antigen specificity was not determined for the clonally expanded peripheral T cells.

The starting material was CD4+ or CD8+ T cells sorted from blood, obtained in a trial of the OX40 agonist ivuxolimab. This TCR was sampled from an adult with an advanced solid tumor such as melanoma, head and neck, liver or kidney cancer. The V gene is TRBV15 and the J gene is TRBJ2-5; 5 matching bases give a weak D call of TRBD1. The DNA sequence is TGTGCCACCAGCAGAGAGGGGCAGGGCCTAGGGACCCAGTACTTC. It codes for CATSREGQGLGTQYF.